The 26 T cell receptor beta chains given below trace back to one sample, sequenced in a study of T cell changes during pregnancy in multiple sclerosis. Generated by immunoSEQ multiplex PCR, the TCRdb table keeps only in-frame clones and is missing some. The table shows roughly 40,000 clones, with around 94% occurring only once. The sequencing here drew on CD4+ T cells from peripheral blood mononuclear cells, taken before pregnancy. The receptors here all came from a female donor with multiple sclerosis, enrolled in a pregnancy study.

The V and J genes are TRBV6-1 and TRBJ2-7, with 8 bases that match TRBD1. CDR3 size: 15 residues. The V and J ends lost 6 bases and 0 bases, in that order; junction bases with no gene match: 7. From germline, CDR1 is MNHNS and CDR2 SASEGT. The CDR3: CASSPKTGDSYEQYF. In nucleotides, the CDR3 is TGTGCCAGCAGCCCGAAGACAGGGGACTCCTACGAGCAGTACTTC.

The CDR3 DNA is TGTGCCAGCAGCCCCGTGGGGCGCGACGACTCCTACAATGAGCAGTTCTTC. This codes for CASSPVGRDDSYNEQFF. The gene calls are TRBV11-3 and TRBJ2-1, with D perhaps matching TRBD1 (5 bases). This CDR3 is built from 17 residues. Trimming removed 5 bases at V and 0 bases at J, with 17 bases between. Looked up from germline, CDR1 is SGHNT and CDR2 is YENEEA.

V usage is TRBV5-4 and J usage is TRBJ1-1; possible D gene TRBD1, 5 bases. Looked up from germline, CDR1 is SGHNT and CDR2 is YYREEE (reference sequence). This CDR3 contains 13 residues. The V end was cut by 0 bases, the J end by 5 bases, with 8 bases between. The CDR3 sequence: CASSLGGTTEAFF. CDR3 bases: TGTGCCAGCAGCTTGGGCGGGACGACTGAAGCTTTCTTT.

Of note for this clone: No conserved phenylalanine or tryptophan ends this CDR3, so it is likely a read error. The DNA is left out, because the CDR3 cannot be placed on it with certainty; the CDR3 is given as TCRdb lists it. The V call is TRBV30, the J call TRBJ1-1; the table's D call, TRBD1, has no DNA check behind it. The CDR3 contains 13 residues when both ends are counted. The germline V gene has CDR1 GTSNPN and CDR2 SVGIG (reference sequence). The CDR3 spells CAWSVVGDRVGIL.

The chain uses TRBV29-1 and TRBJ2-1; the D gene is possibly TRBD2 (5 bases). The CDR3 is 18 residues long. V dropped 4 bases and J dropped 0 bases, with 22 bases sitting between them. From germline, CDR1 is SQVTM and CDR2 ANQGSEA. CDR3 region: CSVARRANAGSSYNEQFF. Here the CDR3 DNA reads TGCAGCGTTGCAAGGCGGGCCAATGCAGGAAGCTCCTACAATGAGCAGTTCTTC.

The chain links TRBV28 to TRBJ2-7, with a possible D match to TRBD2 (6 bases). CDR1 and CDR2 (germline): MDHEN, SYDVKM. V was pared by 7 bases and J by 3 bases, with 13 bases between. This CDR3 spans 13 amino acids. This CDR3 reads CASKSGLFYEQYF. The CDR3 DNA follows: TGTGCCAGCAAGTCGGGACTTTTCTACGAGCAGTACTTC.

This clone was seen just once. The chain uses TRBV13 and TRBJ1-2, with no clear D. The CDR3 runs to 15 residues. Per germline, CDR1 PRHDT and CDR2 FYEKMQ (reference sequence). V lost 3 bases to trimming and J lost 3 bases, with 14 bases between them. CDR3 amino acids: CASSFLQGSYYGYTF. The CDR3 DNA reads TGTGCCAGCAGCTTCTTACAAGGGAGCTACTATGGCTACACCTTC.

This chain links TRBV2 with TRBJ1-5; 8 positions agree with TRBD1. This CDR3 has 15 amino acids. Per germline, CDR1 SNHLY and CDR2 FYNNEI. Losses at the gene ends were 5 bases for V and 2 bases for J; bases not matched to a gene: 5. Written as DNA, the CDR3 is TGTGCCAGCAGTCGGACAGGGTTTGGCAATCAGCCCCAGCATTTT. It yields the protein CASSRTGFGNQPQHF. Full variable domain (rest looked up from reference TRBV2 and TRBJ1-5): EPEVTQTPSHQVTQMGQEVILRCVPISNHLYFYWYRQILGQKVEFLVSFYNNEISEKSEIFDDQFSVERPDGSNFTLKIRSTKLEDSAMYFCASSRTGFGNQPQHFGDGTRLSIL.

This chain connects TRBV5-4 to TRBJ2-3; the match to TRBD2 covers 9 bases. This CDR3 region has 15 residues. Germline assignment: CDR1 SGHNT and CDR2 YYREEE (reference sequence). With V trimmed by 5 bases and J by 3 bases, 7 bases remained unmatched. CDR3 sequence reads: CASRRSGSGTDTQYF. Here the CDR3 DNA reads TGTGCCAGCAGACGTAGCGGGAGTGGGACAGATACGCAGTATTTT. Full variable domain (rest looked up from reference TRBV5-4 and TRBJ2-3): ETGVTQSPTHLIKTRGQQVTLRCSSQSGHNTVSWYQQALGQGPQFIFQYYREEENGRGNFPPRFSGLQFPNYSSELNVNALELDDSALYLCASRRSGSGTDTQYFGPGTRLTVL.

The chain combines TRBV5-1 with TRBJ2-1; 7 nucleotides agree with TRBD1. Germline V CDR1 and CDR2: SGHRS, YFSETQ. The CDR3 runs to 13 residues. J lost 10 bases, V lost 4 bases, and 8 bases had no gene match. CDR3 sequence: CASSTGTVEEQFF. The CDR3 nucleotides are TGCGCCAGCAGCACCGGGACAGTCGAGGAGCAGTTCTTC.

This clone was observed a handful of times. The chain carries TRBV18 and TRBJ2-7, with D unresolved. The CDR3 consists of 16 residues. V was cut by 3 bases and J by 0 bases, with 15 bases left in between. Germline CDR1 is KGHSH and CDR2 is LQKENI. CDR3: CASSPKPLPSSYEQYF. CDR3 bases: TGTGCCAGCTCACCGAAGCCCCTCCCCTCCTCCTACGAGCAGTACTTC.

The chain carries TRBV2 and TRBJ2-1; 7 nucleotides align to TRBD2. V trimming: 6 bases; J trimming: 5 bases; junction bases outside the gene matches: 10. The CDR3 runs to 15 residues. Germline CDR1 and CDR2: SNHLY and FYNNEI. CDR3: CASRPLAEVDNEQFF. The CDR3 bases are TGTGCCAGCAGGCCCCTAGCGGAAGTAGACAATGAGCAGTTCTTC.

The J gene is TRBJ2-5, the V gene TRBV5-4; 12 positions agree with TRBD2. The V segment lost 4 bases and the J segment 1 base; nucleotides outside the gene matches: 2. From germline, CDR1 is SGHNT and CDR2 YYREEE (reference sequence). This CDR3 is 15 amino acids long. For the CDR3, the DNA is TGTGCCAGCAGCAAGGGACTAGCGGGCCAAGAGACCCAGTACTTC. Encoded protein: CASSKGLAGQETQYF.

This clone has a single count. The V call is TRBV15, the J call TRBJ2-2; the match to TRBD2 covers 13 bases. V was clipped by 3 bases and J by 4 bases; unmatched bases: 2. The CDR3 is 16 residues long. Germline CDR1 LNHNV, CDR2 YYDKDF (reference sequence). The CDR3 DNA is TGTGCCACCAGCAGTGGACTAGCGGGAGCCACCGGGGAGCTGTTTTTT. Protein sequence: CATSSGLAGATGELFF.

The chain is built from TRBV9 and TRBJ2-5; perhaps TRBD2 as D (5 bases). Trimming removed 3 bases at V and 0 bases at J, with 9 bases between. There are 14 residues in the CDR3. Germline-derived CDR1 and CDR2 are SGDLS and YYNGEE. In nucleotides, the CDR3 is TGTGCCAGCAGCGCCTCCGGGAACCAAGAGACCCAGTACTTC. This encodes CASSASGNQETQYF.

The V and J genes are TRBV6-5 and TRBJ2-1; D remains unclear. The CDR3 has 13 amino acids. Germline V gene sequence: CDR1 MNHEY, CDR2 SVGAGI. V lost 6 bases to trimming and J lost 4 bases, with 10 bases between them. The CDR3 DNA sequence: TGTGCCAGCAGAAAACTTTCATACAATGAGCAGTTCTTC. Its protein product is CASRKLSYNEQFF.

The J gene is TRBJ2-1, the V gene TRBV5-4; possibly TRBD1 for D (6 bases). With 3 bases removed from V and 2 bases from J, the gap between germline ends came to 15 bases. Germline values: CDR1 SGHNT, CDR2 YYREEE (reference sequence). There are 16 residues in the CDR3. Here the CDR3 DNA reads TGTGCCAGCAGCTCCGACGGACAGTTCGCCTACAATGAGCAGTTCTTC. It encodes CASSSDGQFAYNEQFF.

The genes are TRBV27 and TRBJ1-1, with no clear D. Per the germline V gene, CDR1 is MNHEY and CDR2 is SMNVEV (reference sequence). The CDR3 extends over 16 amino acids. The ends were cut back, 1 base at V and 3 bases at J, with 15 bases in the middle. CDR3 in amino acids: CASSLYGGFVYTEAFF. As DNA, the CDR3 is TGTGCCAGCAGTTTATACGGAGGGTTCGTGTACACTGAAGCTTTCTTT.

The chain uses TRBV11-2 and TRBJ1-3, with 10 bases that match TRBD1. CDR1 and CDR2 (germline): SGHAT, FQNNGV. V shed 3 bases, J shed 2 bases, and the junction held 7 bases outside the gene matches. The CDR3 covers 17 residues. CDR3 bases: TGTGCCAGCAGCTTTGGACAGGGGGTAGGAGCTGGAAACACCATATATTTT. This sequence encodes CASSFGQGVGAGNTIYF.

This chain uses TRBV7-2 with TRBJ1-4; D unresolved. The germline V gene has CDR1 SGHTA and CDR2 FQGNSA. The CDR3 is 15 amino acids. With 2 bases removed from V and 3 bases from J, the gap between germline ends came to 10 bases. The CDR3 DNA is TGTGCCAGCAGCTTAAGCAGGTCCCCTAATGAAAAACTGTTTTTT. Translating gives CASSLSRSPNEKLFF.

The V gene is TRBV28, the J gene TRBJ2-1, with D perhaps TRBD1 (5 bases). The germline CDR1 and CDR2 sequences are MDHEN and SYDVKM. The CDR3 consists of 15 residues. The V and J ends lost 5 bases and 3 bases respectively, with 14 bases between them. The CDR3: CASSPQGRGYNEQFF. Written as DNA, the CDR3 is TGTGCCAGCAGTCCCCAGGGTAGGGGCTACAATGAGCAGTTCTTC.

The chain joins TRBV28 to TRBJ1-2; a weak D match, TRBD1 (6 bases). Germline values: CDR1 MDHEN, CDR2 SYDVKM. The CDR3 consists of 14 residues. V shed 6 bases and J shed 1 base, with 12 bases lying between them. The CDR3 reads CASRRTANNYGYTF. CDR3 sequence (DNA): TGTGCCAGCAGACGGACAGCAAATAACTATGGCTACACCTTC.

The V gene is TRBV7-2, the J gene TRBJ1-1; the D gene is possibly TRBD1 (6 bases). The germline CDR1 and CDR2 sequences are SGHTA and FQGNSA. The V end was cut by 1 base, the J end by 0 bases, with 9 bases between. There are 15 residues in the CDR3. For the CDR3, the DNA is TGTGCCAGCAGCTTAGTGACAGGAATGAACACTGAAGCTTTCTTT. This codes for CASSLVTGMNTEAFF.

The chain employs TRBV4-3 and TRBJ1-2; 8 positions agree with TRBD1. This CDR3 contains 15 residues. Trimming at V came to 0 bases and at J to 3 bases, leaving 3 bases not matched to a gene. From germline, CDR1 is LGHNA and CDR2 YSLEER. CDR3 DNA: TGCGCCAGCAGCCAAGAGACAGGGGCGGACTATGGCTACACCTTC. This translates into CASSQETGADYGYTF.

The J gene is TRBJ2-7, the V gene TRBV11-2; maybe TRBD2 (5 bases). CDR1 is SGHAT, CDR2 FQNNGV, per germline. The V gene lost 2 bases and the J gene lost 7 bases, with 21 bases spanning the gap. The CDR3 extends over 16 amino acids. CDR3 in amino acids: CASSLLPGSPLEEQYF. The CDR3 DNA follows: TGTGCCAGCAGCTTACTCCCGGGAAGCCCCTTGGAAGAGCAGTACTTC.

The chain links TRBV7-6 to TRBJ2-2, with D maybe TRBD1 (8 bases). The germline gives CDR1 SGHVS, CDR2 FNYEAQ. The V gene lost 2 bases and the J gene lost 3 bases, with 16 bases spanning the gap. The CDR3 is 17 amino acids. The CDR3 nucleotides are TGTGCCAGCAGCTTAAGGGGGGGACAGGTGGACACCGGGGAGCTGTTTTTT. Its protein product is CASSLRGGQVDTGELFF.